This T cell receptor beta chain was sequenced in a study of T cells in tuberculosis. In germline, CDR1 is GTSNPN, CDR2 SVGIG (reference sequence). Trimming left V 3 bases short and J 6 bases short, with 14 bases between. The CDR3 has 13 residues. Clones were read by immunoSEQ multiplex PCR, and TCRdb kept only the in-frame ones, dropping some. This table holds tens of thousands of clones, roughly 93% found once. V is TRBV30 and J is TRBJ1-2; the D gene is possibly TRBD1 (6 bases). This receptor was identified in a donor between 10 and 29 years old with latent tuberculosis or without tuberculosis infection. Sequencing input: PBMCs. The chain's CDR3 is CAWRDGPGDGYTF. As DNA, the CDR3 is TGTGCCTGGAGGGATGGGCCAGGGGATGGCTACACCTTC.